A selection of T cell receptor beta chains follows, all from one sample in a study of T-cell reconstitution after alpha-beta-depleted transplantation in children. TCRdb re-called the PCR reads through MiXCR, storing one row per CDR3 protein. The table records approximately 1,000,000 distinct CDR3 sequences, about 29% of them present only once. The sequenced sample was PBMCs, mostly from graft donor cells, obtained 360 days after TCRalphabeta/CD19-depleted stem cell transplant. These receptors were obtained from a boy in the first two years of life who had a stem cell transplant for SCID, so the T cells may come from the graft donor. Each CDR3 is given with its conserved first and last residue. Each record gives: clone size, V gene, D gene, J gene, CDR3 protein, CDR3 DNA. A D gene is named only where the DNA matches it firmly. Clone size is shown for a subset of rows, as once, few, many or a class of expanded clone.

>few|TRBV27|NA|TRBJ2-3
CASSFSATDTQYF
TGTGCCAGCAGTTTCAGCGCCACAGATACGCAGTATTTT
>NA|TRBV11-1|NA|TRBJ2-5
CASSLGPTQAQYF
TGTGCCAGCAGCTTAGGGCCTACCCAGGCCCAGTACTTC
>NA|TRBV9|NA|TRBJ2-5
CASSVDLGSETQYF
TGTGCCAGCAGCGTGGACTTGGGCTCCGAGACCCAGTACTTC
>many|TRBV29-1|TRBD1|TRBJ2-7
CSVSRDSSYEQYF
TGCAGCGTTTCCCGGGACAGCTCCTACGAGCAGTACTTC
>NA|TRBV28|TRBD2|TRBJ2-1
CASRPGGLAGGPFSYNEQFF
TGTGCCAGCAGACCCGGGGGACTAGCGGGGGGGCCTTTCTCCTACAATGAGCAGTTCTTC
>few|TRBV29-1|NA|TRBJ2-7
CSVWGSGTPTSEQYF
TGCAGCGTTTGGGGATCCGGGACCCCTACGTCCGAGCAGTACTTC
>NA|TRBV4-1|TRBD1|TRBJ2-7
CASSQDFWTGGYEQYF
TGCGCCAGCAGCCAAGATTTTTGGACAGGGGGTTACGAGCAGTACTTC
>NA|TRBV6-2/TRBV6-3|NA|TRBJ1-3
CASRRRFGERAGNTIYF
TGTGCCAGCAGAAGAAGATTCGGGGAAAGGGCTGGAAACACCATATATTTT
>few|TRBV27|NA|TRBJ2-1
CASSRVGAYNEQFF
TGTGCTTCCTCCAGGGTTGGGGCCTACAATGAGCAGTTCTTC
>NA|TRBV10-3|TRBD1|TRBJ1-1
CAIGGTGNTEAFF
TGTGCCATCGGCGGGACAGGGAACACTGAAGCTTTCTTT
>NA|TRBV12-3/TRBV12-4|NA|TRBJ1-3
CAGRGEPGNTIYF
TGTGCCGGCCGGGGTGAGCCTGGAAACACCATATATTTT
>few|TRBV4-3|NA|TRBJ2-5
CASSQDVADYQETQYF
TGCGCCAGCAGCCAAGATGTGGCGGACTACCAAGAGACCCAGTACTTC
>NA|TRBV12-3/TRBV12-4|NA|TRBJ2-2
CASSLRSKRTGELFF
TGTGCCAGCAGTTTAAGGTCGAAGAGGACCGGGGAGCTGTTTTTT
>NA|TRBV10-3|TRBD1|TRBJ1-3
CAISEPGQGGSSGNTIYF
TGTGCCATCAGTGAACCGGGACAGGGGGGTTCCTCTGGAAACACCATATATTTT
>NA|TRBV12-3/TRBV12-4|NA|TRBJ2-2
CASSPEVELFF
TGTGCCAGCAGTCCTGAAGTGGAGCTGTTTTTT